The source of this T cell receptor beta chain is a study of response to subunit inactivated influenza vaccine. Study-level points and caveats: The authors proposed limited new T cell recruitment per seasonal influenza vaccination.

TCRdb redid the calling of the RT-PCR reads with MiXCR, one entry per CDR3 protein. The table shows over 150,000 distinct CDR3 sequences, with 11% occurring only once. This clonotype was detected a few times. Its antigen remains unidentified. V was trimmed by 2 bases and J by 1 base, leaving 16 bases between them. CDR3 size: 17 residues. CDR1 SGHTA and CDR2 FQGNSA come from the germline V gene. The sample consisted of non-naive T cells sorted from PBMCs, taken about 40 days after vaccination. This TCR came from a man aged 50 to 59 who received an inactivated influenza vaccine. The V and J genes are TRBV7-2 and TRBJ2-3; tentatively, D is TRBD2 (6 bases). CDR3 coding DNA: TGTGCCAGCAGCTTAAGGTCCATGGGGGGTGGCACAGATACGCAGTATTTT. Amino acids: CASSLRSMGGGTDTQYF.